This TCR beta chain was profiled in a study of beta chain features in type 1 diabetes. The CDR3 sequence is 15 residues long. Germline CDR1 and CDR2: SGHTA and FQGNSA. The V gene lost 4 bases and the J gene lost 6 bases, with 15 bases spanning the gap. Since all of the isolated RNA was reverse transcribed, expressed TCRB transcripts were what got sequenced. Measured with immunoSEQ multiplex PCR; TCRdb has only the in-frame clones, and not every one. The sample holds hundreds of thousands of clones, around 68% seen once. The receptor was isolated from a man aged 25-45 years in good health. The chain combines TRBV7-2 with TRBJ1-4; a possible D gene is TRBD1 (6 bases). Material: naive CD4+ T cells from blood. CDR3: CASSSSRGAHEKLFF. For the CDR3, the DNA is TGTGCCAGCAGCTCGAGCCGGGGGGCTCATGAAAAACTGTTTTTT.